This T cell receptor beta chain appears in the sequencing data of a study of early T cells in non-severe SARS-CoV-2 infection. Study details: The sequenced material was bulk RNA from unsorted whole blood, and its chains were unpaired.

The CDR3 loop spans 16 amino acids. The V gene's germline CDR1 is DFQATT and CDR2 SNEGSKA (reference sequence). V lost 4 bases and J 0 bases, leaving 13 bases between the germline ends. This clonotype has at least ten counts. The antigen is unknown. Unique molecular identifiers (one per individual cDNA molecule) were attached. MiXCR, run by TCRdb on the 5' RACE reads, gives a single entry per CDR3 protein. The sample contains 45,000 to 70,000 distinct CDR3 sequences, 5.5% to 7.5% of which appear only once. Study-level results: Anti-spike CD8 specificities were favored by VDJdb matching, whose results missed private and CD4 specificities.

The chain couples TRBV20-1 to TRBJ2-6; D is tentatively TRBD1 or TRBD2 (5 bases each). The clonotype originates from an adult who was a healthcare worker with PCR-confirmed SARS-CoV-2 infection or an uninfected control (not recorded which). The sample taken for sequencing was whole blood. In nucleotides, the CDR3 is TGCAGTGCTATACATATGAGGGGCTCTGGGGCCAACGTCCTGACTTTC. Protein sequence: CSAIHMRGSGANVLTF.